Listed here is a single T cell receptor beta chain. The entry originates in a study of blood T cell repertoires in COVID-19. The authors' processing: The authors estimated nucleated cell counts from reference gene primer amplification. Only in-frame clones appear in the TCRdb table, and some are missing; sequencing was by immunoSEQ multiplex PCR. Clonal size and the V and J genes are those of that table, whereas D and trimming came from the DNA. The sample lists approximately 190,000 clones, roughly 80% seen once, with 6.5% to 9.5% in the top ten. This study enrolled people aged roughly 18 to 100 from about two dozen US geographic areas. Each participant's cohort was designated according to participant-reported clinical history. All recovered Cohort 3 donors got two negative PCRs, got clearance, or saw symptom resolution. Germline CDR1 is SGHVS and CDR2 is FNYEAQ. The CDR3 is 14 amino acids. V was trimmed by 5 bases and J by 2 bases, leaving 11 bases between them.

Sequencing was carried out using PBMCs or T cells enriched from blood (not recorded which). The clonotype was recovered from a man aged 35 to 55 who had recovered from COVID-19. V usage is TRBV7-6 and J usage is TRBJ2-3; no definite D call. The CDR3 DNA is TGTGCCAGCAGCCTTAGTCGGTTCACAGATACGCAGTATTTT. Amino acids: CASSLSRFTDTQYF.